Listed below are T cell receptor beta chains from one sample, sequenced in a study of T-cell reconstitution after alpha-beta-depleted transplantation in children. Each CDR3 protein is one row after TCRdb ran MiXCR on the PCR reads. In the table there are about 540,000 distinct CDR3 sequences, over 25% of which are singletons. Sequencing was performed on PBMCs, taken before TCRalphabeta/CD19-depleted stem cell transplant. The receptors were sampled from a boy under two years old with Wiskott-Aldrich syndrome, due to receive a stem cell transplant. CDR3s include the opening cysteine and the closing phenylalanine or tryptophan. A D gene is named only where the DNA matches it firmly. Not all rows give a size; the values are once, few, many and, for expanded clones, a class.

CSARLLAGIYNEQFF	TGCAGTGCTAGATTACTAGCGGGAATATACAATGAGCAGTTCTTC	TRBV20-1	TRBJ2-1	TRBD2	15	few
CSVLGGYDQPQHF	TGCAGCGTCTTAGGGGGCTACGATCAGCCCCAGCATTTT	TRBV29-1	TRBJ1-5	TRBD1	13	.
CASSVSWLTDTQYF	TGTGCCAGCAGTGTTAGCTGGCTCACAGATACGCAGTATTTT	TRBV2	TRBJ2-3	.	14	.
CSVSVSANTGELFF	TGCAGCGTTTCCGTCAGCGCGAACACCGGGGAGCTGTTTTTT	TRBV29-1	TRBJ2-2	.	14	once
CASSLRRGASYEQYF	TGTGCCAGCAGCCTTAGGAGGGGAGCGTCCTACGAGCAGTACTTC	TRBV11-2	TRBJ2-7	.	15	.
CASYKGSTGANVLTF	TGTGCCAGTTACAAGGGAAGTACTGGGGCCAACGTCCTGACTTTC	TRBV7-2	TRBJ2-6	.	15	few
CASRWTEETQYF	TGCGCCAGCAGATGGACAGAAGAGACCCAGTACTTC	TRBV5-1	TRBJ2-5	.	12	.
CASSTGQSNTGELFF	TGCGCCAGCAGCACCGGACAATCAAACACCGGGGAGCTGTTTTTT	TRBV5-1	TRBJ2-2	.	15	few
CSAGDRGRNEKLFF	TGCAGTGCTGGCGACAGGGGGCGGAATGAAAAACTGTTTTTT	TRBV20-1	TRBJ1-4	TRBD1	14	.
CATSDLSANYGYTF	TGTGCCACCAGTGATTTGTCGGCGAACTATGGCTACACCTTC	TRBV24-1	TRBJ1-2	.	14	once
CASSVVGGAVEQFF	TGTGCCAGCAGCGTAGTAGGGGGCGCGGTTGAGCAGTTCTTC	TRBV9	TRBJ2-1	TRBD1	14	few
CASSSPSRGNEQFF	TGTGCCAGCAGTTCCCCCTCTAGGGGCAATGAGCAGTTCTTC	TRBV28	TRBJ2-1	.	14	few
CASRFGTLYNEQFF	TGTGCCAGCAGGTTCGGGACGCTTTACAATGAGCAGTTCTTC	TRBV2	TRBJ2-1	.	14	.
CASSRGLAWNEQFF	TGTGCCAGCAGCCGGGGGTTAGCTTGGAATGAGCAGTTCTTC	TRBV5-4	TRBJ2-1	.	14	.
CSARTRTGGGEAFF	TGCAGTGCTAGGACTAGGACAGGTGGAGGTGAAGCTTTCTTT	TRBV20-1	TRBJ1-1	TRBD1	14	.
CASSQDDLSYNEQFF	TGCGCCAGCAGCCAAGATGACCTCTCCTACAATGAGCAGTTCTTC	TRBV4-1	TRBJ2-1	.	15	.
CASSNRDRGDQPQHF	TGTGCCAGCAGTAACCGGGACAGAGGTGATCAGCCCCAGCATTTT	TRBV12-3/TRBV12-4	TRBJ1-5	TRBD1	15	.
CSASGKTGIHEQYF	TGCAGTGCTAGCGGGAAGACAGGGATCCACGAGCAGTACTTC	TRBV20-1	TRBJ2-7	TRBD1	14	few
CASTLTGTHTDTQYF	TGTGCCAGCACCCTGACAGGGACTCACACAGATACGCAGTATTTT	TRBV11-2	TRBJ2-3	.	15	.
CASSRHRTANTEAFF	TGCGCCAGCAGCAGACACCGGACAGCAAACACTGAAGCTTTCTTT	TRBV4-1	TRBJ1-1	.	15	.
CSARTGNQPQHF	TGCAGTGCACGGACAGGCAATCAGCCCCAGCATTTT	TRBV20-1	TRBJ1-5	.	12	many
CASSSWTGGAETQYF	TGTGCCAGCAGCTCCTGGACAGGGGGCGCGGAGACCCAGTACTTC	TRBV7-9	TRBJ2-5	TRBD1	15	few
CASSSTGRADTQYF	TGTGCCAGCAGCTCTACAGGGAGAGCAGATACGCAGTATTTT	TRBV7-9	TRBJ2-3	.	14	.
CASSLRQGSEKLFF	TGTGCCAGCAGTTTGCGACAGGGTAGCGAAAAACTGTTTTTT	TRBV12-3/TRBV12-4	TRBJ1-4	TRBD1	14	few
CASTSGGFSYNEQFF	TGTGCCAGCACCTCAGGGGGTTTCTCCTACAATGAGCAGTTCTTC	TRBV5-5	TRBJ2-1	TRBD1	15	.
CASSLGGRSTYEQYF	TGTGCCAGCAGTTTGGGCGGGAGGAGTACCTACGAGCAGTACTTC	TRBV12-3/TRBV12-4	TRBJ2-7	TRBD2	15	few
CASSHLGEASEQYF	TGTGCCAGCAGCCATTTGGGGGAGGCGTCCGAGCAGTACTTC	TRBV5-5	TRBJ2-7	.	14	.
CASSLLGLWDEQFF	TGTGCCAGCAGCTTACTTGGCCTTTGGGATGAGCAGTTCTTC	TRBV7-2	TRBJ2-1	.	14	.
CASSSGWNTEAFF	TGTGCCAGCAGTTCAGGGTGGAACACTGAAGCTTTCTTT	TRBV6-5	TRBJ1-1	.	13	few
CASSPSRDGRYEQYF	TGTGCCAGCAGTCCCTCCCGGGACGGCCGCTACGAGCAGTACTTC	TRBV27	TRBJ2-7	.	15	.
CSVEVFSGTGVHEQYF	TGCAGCGTTGAAGTCTTCTCCGGGACAGGGGTCCACGAGCAGTACTTC	TRBV29-1	TRBJ2-7	TRBD1	16	few
CASSSSRGTVTYNEQFF	TGCGCCAGCAGCTCCAGTCGGGGGACAGTTACCTACAATGAGCAGTTCTTC	TRBV5-1	TRBJ2-1	.	17	.
CASSLGLAGVETQYF	TGCGCCAGCAGCTTGGGACTAGCGGGAGTTGAGACCCAGTACTTC	TRBV5-1	TRBJ2-5	TRBD2	15	many
CASRPYGLAGGTTSSYEQYF	TGTGCCAGCAGACCCTATGGACTAGCGGGAGGTACCACAAGCTCCTACGAGCAGTACTTC	TRBV27	TRBJ2-7	TRBD2	20	.
CASSQGQLRNTEAFF	TGTGCCAGCAGCCAAGGGCAGCTACGGAACACTGAAGCTTTCTTT	TRBV3-1	TRBJ1-1	.	15	.
CASSVGPGGASGYTF	TGTGCCAGCAGCGTAGGTCCCGGAGGCGCGTCTGGCTACACCTTC	TRBV9	TRBJ1-2	.	15	few
CASSTDDKDTQYF	TGTGCCAGCAGCACTGATGATAAAGATACGCAGTATTTT	TRBV12-3/TRBV12-4	TRBJ2-3	.	13	few
CASSLFLDGRYGYTF	TGTGCCAGCAGTTTATTTCTTGACGGACGTTATGGCTACACCTTC	TRBV28	TRBJ1-2	.	15	few
CASSPTSGRATYEQFF	TGTGCCAGCAGCCCCACCAGCGGGAGGGCCACATATGAGCAGTTCTTC	TRBV4-2	TRBJ2-1	TRBD2	16	.
CASGRAGLAETQYF	TGTGCCAGCGGGCGTGCAGGGCTTGCGGAGACCCAGTACTTC	TRBV12-3/TRBV12-4	TRBJ2-5	.	14	few
CASTENSGRYDKEQFF	TGTGCCAGCACCGAAAATAGCGGGAGGTACGACAAAGAGCAGTTCTTC	TRBV12-3/TRBV12-4	TRBJ2-1	TRBD2	16	.
CASSFGADPSTDTQYF	TGCGCCAGCAGCTTCGGGGCGGATCCTAGCACAGATACGCAGTATTTT	TRBV5-1	TRBJ2-3	.	16	few
CASSISPGSKETQYF	TGTGCCAGCAGCATTAGTCCGGGCAGTAAAGAGACCCAGTACTTC	TRBV5-5	TRBJ2-5	.	15	.
CSARVLRTGTEETQYF	TGCAGTGCTAGAGTACTGCGGACAGGGACGGAAGAGACCCAGTACTTC	TRBV20-1	TRBJ2-5	TRBD1	16	.
CSALGGAPEKLFF	TGCAGTGCCCTAGGGGGGGCTCCTGAAAAACTGTTTTTT	TRBV20-1	TRBJ1-4	.	13	.
CASSLLEADGHNEQFF	TGTGCCAGCAGTTTGTTAGAGGCGGACGGTCACAATGAGCAGTTCTTC	TRBV28	TRBJ2-1	.	16	few
CASSPGGGTEHNEQFF	TGCGCCAGCAGCCCCGGTGGGGGGACTGAGCACAATGAGCAGTTCTTC	TRBV5-1	TRBJ2-1	.	16	.
CATSDSGRLGPQHF	TGTGCCACCAGTGATAGCGGCAGACTGGGGCCCCAGCATTTT	TRBV24-1	TRBJ1-5	.	14	.
CASSPSGRALYEQYF	TGCGCCAGCAGTCCGTCGGGGAGGGCCCTCTACGAGCAGTACTTC	TRBV5-1	TRBJ2-7	TRBD2	15	few
CASSRTSGKGNTGELFF	TGTGCCAGCAGCCGGACTAGCGGGAAGGGAAACACCGGGGAGCTGTTTTTT	TRBV3-1	TRBJ2-2	TRBD2	17	few
CASSLDSGYDNEQFF	TGTGCCAGCAGCTTAGATAGCGGATACGACAATGAGCAGTTCTTC	TRBV7-2	TRBJ2-1	.	15	once
CATRAEGYTGELFF	TGTGCCACCAGGGCGGAGGGTTACACCGGGGAGCTGTTTTTT	TRBV24-1	TRBJ2-2	.	14	.
CSARLRKTGNYGYTF	TGCAGTGCTAGACTTAGAAAAACGGGGAACTATGGCTACACCTTC	TRBV20-1	TRBJ1-2	.	15	.
CASSPRDGNTEAFF	TGCGCCAGCAGCCCCCGGGACGGTAACACTGAAGCTTTCTTT	TRBV4-1	TRBJ1-1	.	14	few